These 26 T cell receptor beta chains were all obtained from the same sample, sequenced in a study of T-cell reconstitution after alpha-beta-depleted transplantation in children. Using unique molecular identifiers, the investigators prepared the TCRbeta library. TCRdb reprocessed the PCR reads with MiXCR, giving one entry per CDR3 protein. The sample records roughly 200,000 distinct CDR3 sequences, 11% being singletons. Sequencing was performed on PBMCs, taken before TCRalphabeta/CD19-depleted stem cell transplant. Receptors originate from a child younger than two with acute myeloid leukemia, due to receive a stem cell transplant.

This clonotype was found many times. The chain combines TRBV5-6 with TRBJ2-7; D may match TRBD1 or TRBD2 (6 bases each). The CDR3 spans 14 residues. Trimming shortened V by 0 bases and J by 5 bases, and 12 bases separated the two germline ends. Germline V gives CDR1 SGHDT, CDR2 YYEEEE. CDR3 protein: CASSLVGGANEQYF. The DNA of the CDR3 is TGTGCCAGCAGCTTGGTCGGGGGCGCGAACGAGCAGTACTTC. Using reference TRBV5-6 and TRBJ2-7 for the parts outside the CDR3, the full variable domain is DAGVTQSPTHLIKTRGQQVTLRCSPKSGHDTVSWYQQALGQGPQFIFQYYEEEERQRGNFPDRFSGHQFPNYSSELNVNALLLGDSALYLCASSLVGGANEQYFGPGTRLTVT.

This clonotype was recorded a few times. This chain joins TRBV27 and TRBJ1-2, with TRBD1 matching over 7 bases. CDR1 and CDR2 from the germline V gene are MNHEY and SMNVEV (reference sequence). J gave up 2 bases and V 5 bases, and 5 bases lay outside the gene matches. The CDR3 runs to 14 residues. In DNA form, the CDR3 reads TGTGCCAGCAGTCGACAGGGAACCAACTATGGCTACACCTTC. It specifies CASSRQGTNYGYTF.

The table lists this clonotype with many counts. The chain recombines TRBV29-1 with TRBJ2-7; a weak D match, TRBD2 (5 bases). Germline-derived CDR1 and CDR2 are SQVTM and ANQGSEA. CDR3 length equals 13 residues. V lost 4 bases and J lost 3, with 13 bases in between. The CDR3 here is CSVGRTPIYEQYF. The CDR3, as DNA: TGCAGCGTTGGCCGGACTCCGATCTACGAGCAGTACTTC.

This clonotype was detected ten times or more. This chain uses TRBV7-3 with TRBJ2-3; maybe TRBD2 (7 bases). Germline V CDR1 and CDR2: SGHTA, FQGTGA. The CDR3 consists of 15 residues. Trimming shortened V by 2 bases and J by 4 bases, and 13 bases separated the two germline ends. CDR3 in amino acids: CASSLGGGSADTQYF. DNA of the CDR3: TGTGCCAGCAGCTTAGGGGGCGGGAGCGCAGATACGCAGTATTTT. Full variable domain (outside the CDR3, taken from reference TRBV7-3 and TRBJ2-3): GAGVSQTPSNKVTEKGKYVELRCDPISGHTALYWYRQSLGQGPEFLIYFQGTGAADDSGLPNDRFFAVRPEGSVSTLKIQRTERGDSAVYLCASSLGGGSADTQYFGPGTRLTVL.

This clonotype was recorded many times. V gene TRBV5-1 combines with J gene TRBJ2-1; 9 bases match TRBD1. Germline V gives CDR1 SGHRS, CDR2 YFSETQ. This CDR3 has 15 amino acids. V shed 4 bases and J 6 bases; nucleotides not matched to a gene: 8. For the CDR3, the DNA is TGCGCCAGCAGCCTTCCCTTGACAGGGGGCAATGAGCAGTTCTTC. This encodes CASSLPLTGGNEQFF.

In its sample, this clonotype was seen many times. The chain carries TRBV6-1 and TRBJ1-5; D not certain. This CDR3 spans 14 amino acids. V was clipped by 1 base and J by 3 bases, with 7 bases between them. Germline V lookup: CDR1 MNHNS, CDR2 SASEGT. CDR3 in DNA: TGTGCCAGCAGTGAAGTGCCACTCAATCAGCCCCAGCATTTT. Translating gives CASSEVPLNQPQHF.

This clonotype was seen at least ten times. The chain carries TRBV28 and TRBJ1-2; D gene ambiguous. This CDR3 contains 13 residues. The germline V and J ends were trimmed by 3 bases and 3 bases, with 8 bases remaining between them. Per the germline V gene, CDR1 is MDHEN and CDR2 is SYDVKM. The chain's CDR3 is CASSLRRDYGYTF. CDR3 nucleotides: TGTGCCAGCAGTTTGCGGCGGGACTATGGCTACACCTTC.

This clonotype has ten or more counts. The V and J genes are TRBV12-3 or TRBV12-4 and TRBJ1-2; D is perhaps TRBD1 (5 bases). V was clipped by 3 bases and J by 4 bases, with 15 bases between them. This CDR3 contains 15 residues. CDR3 sequence: CASSLGGWGPYGYTF. CDR3 bases: TGTGCCAGCAGTTTGGGTGGCTGGGGCCCCTATGGCTACACCTTC.

This chain joins TRBV28 and TRBJ2-7; D unresolved. Germline lookup yields CDR1 MDHEN and CDR2 SYDVKM. Trimming stripped 7 bases from V and 6 bases from J, with 13 bases between. The CDR3 consists of 12 residues. CDR3 in DNA: TGTGCCAGCAAGGCAGGCTCCCTCGAGCAGTACTTC. This encodes CASKAGSLEQYF.

The table lists this clonotype with a count of one. This rearrangement joins TRBV19 to TRBJ2-3; perhaps D is TRBD1 or TRBD2 (7 bases each). The germline CDR1 and CDR2 sequences are LNHDA and SQIVND (reference sequence). V shed 2 bases and J shed 0 bases, with 15 bases lying between them. The CDR3 contains 17 residues. This CDR3 reads CASSIRGEGASTDTQYF. CDR3 sequence (DNA): TGTGCCAGTAGTATAAGAGGGGAGGGGGCTAGCACAGATACGCAGTATTTT.

The chain combines TRBV7-6 with TRBJ2-5; D remains ambiguous. This CDR3 contains 15 residues. Germline values: CDR1 SGHVS, CDR2 FNYEAQ. V lost 3 bases and J lost 4, with 15 bases in between. CDR3 amino acids: CASSFENTRGETQYF. CDR3 sequence (DNA): TGTGCCAGCAGCTTCGAGAATACCCGCGGAGAGACCCAGTACTTC.

This clonotype appeared many times. The rearrangement uses TRBV7-3 and TRBJ2-2; D gene ambiguous. The V end was cut by 2 bases, the J end by 6 bases, with 7 bases between. The germline CDR1 and CDR2 sequences are SGHTA and FQGTGA. The CDR3 is 13 residues long. DNA for the CDR3: TGTGCCAGCAGCTTAGGAACTTCCGGGGAGCTGTTTTTT. It yields the protein CASSLGTSGELFF.

To note about this clonotype: The junction does not match germline at one end; this may be a read error. The chain recombines TRBV20-1 with TRBJ2-5; D is unresolved. The CDR3 runs to 10 residues. Germline loops: CDR1 DFQATT, CDR2 SNEGSKA (reference sequence). The CDR3 spells CSARQDTQYF. In nucleotides, the CDR3 is TGCAGTGCTAGACAAGACACCCAGTATTTC.

To note about this clonotype: A much larger clone sits a single nucleotide away, making a read error possible. V and J are TRBV7-2 and TRBJ2-7; 7 positions agree with TRBD2. From germline, CDR1 is SGHTA and CDR2 FQGNSA. J lost 5 bases, V lost 3 bases, and 7 bases had no gene match. This CDR3 contains 14 residues. CDR3: CASSFSVLAHEQYF. The CDR3 bases are TGTGCCAGCAGCTTTTCGGTACTAGCGCACGAGCAGTACTTC. Looking up the rest from reference TRBV7-2 and TRBJ2-7 gives the full variable domain: GAGVSQSPSNKVTEKGKDVELRCDPISGHTALYWYRQSLGQGLEFLIYFQGNSAPDKSGLPSDRFSAERTGGSVSTLTIQRTQQEDSAVYLCASSFSVLAHEQYFGPGTRLTVT.

This clonotype showed up many times. The J gene is TRBJ2-1, the V gene TRBV5-1; a possible D gene is TRBD1 (7 bases). This CDR3 comprises 11 residues. V lost 4 bases, J lost 13 bases, and 12 bases lay in between. In germline, CDR1 is SGHRS, CDR2 YFSETQ. This CDR3 reads CASSAEGAQFF. CDR3 nucleotides: TGCGCCAGCAGCGCGGAGGGGGCTCAGTTCTTC.

As regards this clonotype: A much bigger clone sits one base away, suggesting this may be a read error. The chain is built from TRBV3-1 and TRBJ2-7; D is possibly TRBD1 or TRBD2 (5 bases each). There are 14 residues in the CDR3. V lost 4 bases and J lost 3, with 13 bases in between. Germline CDR1 is LGHDT and CDR2 is YNNKEL (reference sequence). The chain's CDR3 is CASSLGTFHYEQYF. CDR3 nucleotide sequence: TGTGCCAGCAGCCTTGGGACGTTCCACTACGAGCAGTACTTC.

This clonotype was seen ten or more times. The CDR3: CASSLSGGPLAKNIQYF. The CDR3 bases are TGTGCCAGCAGTTTATCGGGAGGTCCTTTAGCCAAAAACATTCAGTACTTC. The chain has TRBV28 and TRBJ2-4; TRBD2 agrees at 7 bases. The CDR3 runs to 17 residues. J gave up 0 bases and V 1 base, and 6 bases lay outside the gene matches. Looked up from germline, CDR1 is MDHEN and CDR2 is SYDVKM. The whole variable domain, filled in from reference TRBV28 and TRBJ2-4, reads DVKVTQSSRYLVKRTGEKVFLECVQDMDHENMFWYRQDPGLGLRLIYFSYDVKMKEKGDIPEGYSVSREKKERFSLILESASTNQTSMYLCASSLSGGPLAKNIQYFGAGTRLSVL.

This clonotype was counted at least ten times. This chain uses TRBV7-3 with TRBJ2-2, with TRBD1 matching over 11 bases. The V gene's germline CDR1 is SGHTA and CDR2 FQGTGA. CDR3 length: 16 amino acids. The trim removed 2 bases at V and 6 bases at J, leaving 5 bases unmatched. CDR3 in DNA: TGTGCCAGCAGCTTAGTTCCGGGACAGGGGGCCGGGGAGCTGTTTTTT. Its translation: CASSLVPGQGAGELFF.

This clonotype showed up many times. The rearrangement uses TRBV2 and TRBJ1-2; 11 nucleotides align to TRBD1. CDR1 is SNHLY and CDR2 is FYNNEI in the germline V gene. V gave up 6 bases and J gave up 2 bases; unmatched junction bases: 5. CDR3 length: 15 residues. CDR3 sequence reads: CASSTRDRGNYGYTF. The CDR3 nucleotides are TGTGCCAGCAGCACCCGGGACAGGGGGAACTATGGCTACACCTTC.

This clonotype was detected ten times or more. CDR3 coding DNA: TGTGCCACCAGTGACCCCACTAGATACAATGAGCAGTTCTTC. This gives the protein CATSDPTRYNEQFF. This sequence joins TRBV24-1 and TRBJ2-1, with D possibly being TRBD2 (5 bases). Germline CDR1 and CDR2: KGHDR and SFDVKD. The CDR3 length is 14 residues. The V end was cut by 4 bases, the J end by 4 bases, with 10 bases between.

This clonotype occurred many times. The chain couples TRBV20-1 to TRBJ1-1; TRBD1 matches 9 bases. Losses at the gene ends were 3 bases for V and 10 bases for J; bases not matched to a gene: 9. Germline V gene data show CDR1 as DFQATT and CDR2 as SNEGSKA (reference sequence). This CDR3 spans 13 amino acids. CDR3 in DNA: TGCAGTGCTAGGGCCGGGACAGGGCTGAGAGCTTTCTTT. Residues: CSARAGTGLRAFF.

This clonotype was counted at least ten times. The chain employs TRBV7-2 and TRBJ2-5, with D perhaps TRBD1 or TRBD2 (5 bases each). The CDR3 sequence is 15 residues long. The germline V gene has CDR1 SGHTA and CDR2 FQGNSA. Between the trimmed V and J ends, which lost 3 bases and 6 bases, there was a span of 17 bases. The CDR3 region is CASSFGLGERKTQYF. Written as DNA, the CDR3 is TGTGCCAGCAGCTTCGGTTTGGGGGAAAGGAAGACCCAGTACTTC. Complete variable domain (other parts from reference TRBV7-2 and TRBJ2-5): GAGVSQSPSNKVTEKGKDVELRCDPISGHTALYWYRQSLGQGLEFLIYFQGNSAPDKSGLPSDRFSAERTGGSVSTLTIQRTQQEDSAVYLCASSFGLGERKTQYFGPGTRLLVL.

This clonotype appeared many times. This chain joins TRBV29-1 and TRBJ2-7, with TRBD1 matching over 9 bases. V was pared by 7 bases and J by 3 bases, with 13 bases of the junction left unmatched. The V gene's germline CDR1 is SQVTM and CDR2 ANQGSEA. This CDR3 is 15 amino acids long. As DNA, the CDR3 is TGCAGCGCCGTCGGGGACAGGGAGGGCTACTACGAGCAGTACTTC. This encodes CSAVGDREGYYEQYF.

The genes are TRBV7-8 and TRBJ2-3, with D uncertain. Germline loops: CDR1 SGHVS, CDR2 FQNEAQ. The CDR3 is 14 amino acids. The V end lost 0 bases, the J end lost 1 base, and 5 bases lay between the germline ends. CDR3 loop: CASSLAFGTDTQYF. CDR3 DNA sequence: TGTGCCAGCAGCTTAGCGTTTGGCACAGATACGCAGTATTTT.

This clonotype was observed at least ten times. The V call is TRBV25-1, the J call TRBJ2-7, with D unclear. V dropped 3 bases and J dropped 4 bases, with 10 bases sitting between them. This CDR3 has 13 amino acids. Germline CDR1 and CDR2: MGHDK and SYGVNS. The CDR3 DNA sequence: TGTGCCAGCAGTGACCCCTCCACGTACGAGCAGTACTTC. Its protein product is CASSDPSTYEQYF.

This clonotype was picked up many times. This chain joins TRBV20-1 and TRBJ2-1; either TRBD1 or TRBD2 may fit D (5 bases each). This CDR3 comprises 15 residues. V lost 6 bases and J 7 bases, leaving 22 bases between the germline ends. In germline, CDR1 is DFQATT, CDR2 SNEGSKA (reference sequence). For the CDR3, the DNA is TGCAGTGCAGGGGCCGAGCCGAACTCGGGGAATGAGCAGTTCTTC. Protein: CSAGAEPNSGNEQFF.